Presented here are 25 T cell receptor beta chains from one specimen sequenced in a study of cytomegalovirus exposure and HLA in healthy donors. The PCR employed 60 Vbeta primers together with 13 Jbeta primers. Some clones are missing from TCRdb's copy, which holds only in-frame ones; the method was immunoSEQ multiplex PCR. The sample has fewer than 150,000 clones; around 80% are singletons. Sequenced: PBMCs. Receptors were obtained from a woman between 40 and 55 years old in good health and CMV-seropositive.

The chain recombines TRBV4-1 with TRBJ2-5; TRBD1 matches at 7 bases. The CDR3 spans 15 residues. Looked up from germline, CDR1 is MGHRA and CDR2 is YSYEKL. V shed 2 bases and J 3 bases; nucleotides not matched to a gene: 6. CDR3 sequence (DNA): TGCGCCAGCAGCCAAAGGGGACAGTTTGAAGAGACCCAGTACTTC. Translation: CASSQRGQFEETQYF.

The CDR3 region has the DNA TGCGCCAGCAGCCAGCTGGGACAGGGACTTGGAAACACCATATATTTT. It is translated as CASSQLGQGLGNTIYF. The chain has TRBV4-1 and TRBJ1-3; TRBD1 aligns across 9 bases. Germline CDR1 MGHRA, CDR2 YSYEKL. This CDR3 has 16 residues. V shed 3 bases, J shed 3 bases, and the junction held 6 bases outside the gene matches.

This clone has a handful of counts. The chain is built from TRBV4-3 and TRBJ1-2, with 8 bases fitting TRBD1. From germline, CDR1 is LGHNA and CDR2 YSLEER. The V gene end was trimmed by 0 bases and the J gene end by 4 bases; junction bases not matched to a gene: 7. CDR3 length: 16 residues. The DNA for the CDR3 is TGCGCCAGCAGCCAAGATAGCAGGGGGCTTGTCTATGGCTACACCTTC. This translates into CASSQDSRGLVYGYTF.

The chain is built from TRBV9 and TRBJ1-2, with D possibly matching TRBD1 (6 bases). Germline values: CDR1 SGDLS, CDR2 YYNGEE. This CDR3 is 14 amino acids long. Trimming removed 0 bases at V and 4 bases at J, with 10 bases between. The CDR3 region has the DNA TGTGCCAGCAGCGTAGAGGGGGGGGCCTATGGCTACACCTTC. Amino acid sequence: CASSVEGGAYGYTF.

The count of this clone is one. The genes are TRBV7-9 and TRBJ2-7; tentative D call: TRBD1 (6 bases). The germline V gene encodes CDR1 SEHNR and CDR2 FQNEAQ (reference sequence). V shed 1 base and J shed 3 bases, with 19 bases lying between them. This CDR3 contains 17 residues. CDR3 nucleotide sequence: TGTGCCAGCAGCTTAGATCGAGGGGGAATAAATAACTACGAGCAGTACTTC. It yields the protein CASSLDRGGINNYEQYF.

The chain joins TRBV5-6 to TRBJ2-3; D possibly corresponds to TRBD2 (6 bases). The CDR3 is made up of 13 amino acids. Per the germline V gene, CDR1 is SGHDT and CDR2 is YYEEEE. V gave up 4 bases and J gave up 4 bases, with 10 bases separating them. CDR3 protein: CASSAEGPDTQYF. CDR3 sequence (DNA): TGTGCCAGCAGCGCGGAGGGCCCAGATACGCAGTATTTT.

The genes are TRBV4-1 and TRBJ2-3, with 7 bases that match TRBD2. V dropped 0 bases and J dropped 7; count of bases not matched to a gene: 10. The germline V gene has CDR1 MGHRA and CDR2 YSYEKL. The CDR3 consists of 16 residues. The CDR3 sequence is CASSQDKAGDSNTQYF. The DNA of the CDR3 is TGCGCCAGCAGCCAAGATAAGGCGGGGGACTCCAATACGCAGTATTTT.

The CDR3 loop reads CASNNKGGGADEQYF. The CDR3 bases are TGTGCCAGCAACAACAAGGGCGGGGGGGCCGACGAGCAGTACTTC. The V and J genes are TRBV7-2 and TRBJ2-5; 9 bases are a match to TRBD2. The J call may be in error: the DNA end matches TRBJ2-7 better. The CDR3 extends over 15 amino acids. Germline-derived CDR1 and CDR2 are SGHTA and FQGNSA.

This chain connects TRBV5-1 to TRBJ1-4; no clear D gene. Germline lookup yields CDR1 SGHRS and CDR2 YFSETQ. Trimming shortened V by 0 bases and J by 0 bases, and 9 bases separated the two germline ends. The length of the CDR3 is 16 residues. The CDR3 spells CASSLGSSATNEKLFF. The CDR3 nucleotides read TGCGCCAGCAGCTTGGGATCCAGTGCAACTAATGAAAAACTGTTTTTT.

This chain links TRBV6-1 with TRBJ2-3; 10 nucleotides line up with TRBD2. The CDR3 extends over 15 amino acids. J lost 2 bases, V lost 5 bases, and 4 bases had no gene match. Germline lookup yields CDR1 MNHNS and CDR2 SASEGT. CDR3 amino acids: CASSFLAGDTDTQYF. The CDR3 DNA is TGTGCCAGCAGTTTTCTAGCGGGGGACACAGATACGCAGTATTTT.

The rearrangement links TRBV7-2 to TRBJ1-2, with D unresolved. Germline CDR1 and CDR2: SGHTA and FQGNSA. Trimming left V 2 bases short and J 8 bases short, with 15 bases between. The CDR3 is 14 residues long. As DNA, the CDR3 is TGTGCCAGCAGCTTAAACAGCCTCCCTCCCGGCTACACCTTC. Its protein product is CASSLNSLPPGYTF.

This rearrangement joins TRBV7-2 to TRBJ1-5, with no clear D. The germline V gene encodes CDR1 SGHTA and CDR2 FQGNSA. Trimming left V 3 bases short and J 2 bases short, with 8 bases between. The CDR3 is made up of 14 amino acids. Here the CDR3 reads CASSLHRGNQPQHF. CDR3 in DNA: TGTGCCAGCAGCTTGCATAGAGGCAATCAGCCCCAGCATTTT.

The chain recombines TRBV20-1 with TRBJ1-2; D is uncertain. The germline V gene encodes CDR1 DFQATT and CDR2 SNEGSKA (reference sequence). Trimming took off 6 bases at V and 4 bases at J, with 9 bases between the two ends. This CDR3 is 11 amino acids long. CDR3 amino acids: CSAPGFYGYTF. The CDR3 nucleotides read TGCAGTGCCCCGGGGTTCTATGGCTACACCTTC.

V is TRBV7-2 and J is TRBJ2-3, with TRBD2 identical over 8 bases. The CDR3 is 16 residues long. V lost 0 bases, J lost 2 bases, and 4 bases stayed unmatched. In germline, CDR1 is SGHTA, CDR2 FQGNSA. In nucleotides, the CDR3 is TGTGCCAGCAGCTTAGCGGGCGGGAGGAACACAGATACGCAGTATTTT. Translation: CASSLAGGRNTDTQYF. Complete variable domain (other parts from reference TRBV7-2 and TRBJ2-3): GAGVSQSPSNKVTEKGKDVELRCDPISGHTALYWYRQSLGQGLEFLIYFQGNSAPDKSGLPSDRFSAERTGGSVSTLTIQRTQQEDSAVYLCASSLAGGRNTDTQYFGPGTRLTVL.

The chain employs TRBV5-5 and TRBJ1-1; D possibly corresponds to TRBD1 (6 bases). This CDR3 spans 14 amino acids. Germline lookup yields CDR1 SGHKS and CDR2 YYEKEE (reference sequence). V shed 4 bases and J shed 2 bases, with 12 bases lying between them. CDR3 in amino acids: CASSVGTSNTEAFF. The CDR3 bases are TGTGCCAGCAGCGTAGGGACATCTAACACTGAAGCTTTCTTT.

This chain links TRBV5-8 with TRBJ1-4; 8 bases match TRBD1. Germline-derived CDR1 and CDR2 are SGHTS and YDEGEE. V gave up 4 bases and J gave up 8 bases; unmatched junction bases: 10. The CDR3 is 15 amino acids. The CDR3 nucleotides read TGTGCCAGCAGCGCAACACAGGGGGTTGGCGAAAAACTGTTTTTT. This gives the protein CASSATQGVGEKLFF.

DNA of the CDR3: TGTGCCAGCAGCTCACAGGGGAGCACTGAAGCTTTCTTT. It yields the protein CASSSQGSTEAFF. This chain connects TRBV5-5 to TRBJ1-1; 7 bases align to TRBD1. V was pared by 3 bases and J by 4 bases, with 3 bases of the junction left unmatched. The CDR3 is made up of 13 amino acids. Germline CDR1 SGHKS, CDR2 YYEKEE (reference sequence).

This CDR3 reads CASTRDFYNEQFF. CDR3 nucleotides: TGTGCCAGCACCCGGGACTTCTACAATGAGCAGTTCTTC. This chain uses TRBV6-1 with TRBJ2-1, with D possibly matching TRBD2 (6 bases). V lost 7 bases to trimming and J lost 3 bases, with 10 bases between them. The CDR3 consists of 13 residues. Per germline, CDR1 MNHNS and CDR2 SASEGT.

J is TRBJ2-3 and V is TRBV19, with a weak D call TRBD2 (6 bases). V was pared by 3 bases and J by 6 bases, with 13 bases between. Germline V gene data show CDR1 as LNHDA and CDR2 as SQIVND (reference sequence). The CDR3 is 14 residues long. The CDR3 is CASSIGEVGDTQYF. As DNA, the CDR3 is TGTGCCAGTAGTATCGGGGAGGTCGGCGATACGCAGTATTTT.

The genes are TRBV15 and TRBJ2-7; TRBD2 matches 14 bases. The trim removed 2 bases at V and 5 bases at J, leaving 8 bases unmatched. The CDR3 length is 17 residues. CDR1 and CDR2 (germline): LNHNV, YYDKDF (reference sequence). The CDR3 sequence: CATSRTTTGLAGDEQYF. In nucleotides, the CDR3 is TGTGCCACCAGCAGAACAACCACGGGACTAGCGGGAGACGAGCAGTACTTC.

The chain joins TRBV5-6 to TRBJ2-2; 8 positions agree with TRBD2. The CDR3 runs to 15 residues. Germline V lookup: CDR1 SGHDT, CDR2 YYEEEE. Trimming took 2 bases from V and 4 from J; bases not matched to a gene: 4. The CDR3 bases are TGTGCCAGCAGCTTTATCCGGGGGGGCACCGGGGAGCTGTTTTTT. Translating it yields CASSFIRGGTGELFF.

The chain is built from TRBV30 and TRBJ2-7; 7 nucleotides line up with TRBD1. Germline CDR1 reads GTSNPN; CDR2 reads SVGIG (reference sequence). Losses at the gene ends were 5 bases for V and 0 bases for J; bases not matched to a gene: 10. CDR3 length: 15 amino acids. The CDR3 DNA reads as TGTGCCTGGGCGCCCGAGGGGACAGTCTCCTACGAGCAGTACTTC. Its protein is CAWAPEGTVSYEQYF.

V and J are TRBV16 and TRBJ2-5, with 7 positions matching TRBD2. Trimming removed 2 bases from V and 10 bases from J; junction bases left unmatched: 13. This CDR3 spans 15 amino acids. Germline V gene sequence: CDR1 KGHSY, CDR2 FQNENV. CDR3 in DNA: TGTGCCAGCAGCCAAACGGCAGCCACCACGGGGGGCCAGTACTTC. Encoded protein: CASSQTAATTGGQYF.

This clone was picked up one time. The chain has TRBV9 and TRBJ2-7; D might be TRBD2 (6 bases). V lost 4 bases to trimming and J lost 4 bases, with 18 bases between them. CDR1 SGDLS and CDR2 YYNGEE come from the germline V gene. The CDR3 totals 15 residues. In DNA form, the CDR3 reads TGTGCCAGCAGCATAGGAGCGGGCCAGGCATACGAGCAGTACTTC. Translating it yields CASSIGAGQAYEQYF.

This chain joins TRBV27 and TRBJ1-1, with D tentatively TRBD1 (6 bases). The V gene lost 6 bases and the J gene lost 4 bases, with 12 bases spanning the gap. The CDR3 contains 13 residues. CDR1 MNHEY and CDR2 SMNVEV come from the germline V gene (reference sequence). The CDR3 loop is CASRRGGVTEAFF. The CDR3 nucleotides read TGTGCCAGCAGAAGAGGGGGGGTCACTGAAGCTTTCTTT.